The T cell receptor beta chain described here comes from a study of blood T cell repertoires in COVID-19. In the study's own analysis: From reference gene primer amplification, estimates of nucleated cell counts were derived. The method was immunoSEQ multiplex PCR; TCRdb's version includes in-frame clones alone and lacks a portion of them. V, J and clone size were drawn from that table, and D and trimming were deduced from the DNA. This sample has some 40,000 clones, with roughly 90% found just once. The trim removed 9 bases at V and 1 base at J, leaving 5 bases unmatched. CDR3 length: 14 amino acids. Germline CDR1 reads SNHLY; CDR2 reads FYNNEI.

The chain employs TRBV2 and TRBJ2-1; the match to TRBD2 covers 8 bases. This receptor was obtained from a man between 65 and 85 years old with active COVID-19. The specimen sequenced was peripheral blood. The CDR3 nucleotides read TGTGCCAGTAAGCGGGGGACTTCCTACAATGAGCAGTTCTTC. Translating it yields CASKRGTSYNEQFF. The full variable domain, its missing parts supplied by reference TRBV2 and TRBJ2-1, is EPEVTQTPSHQVTQMGQEVILRCVPISNHLYFYWYRQILGQKVEFLVSFYNNEISEKSEIFDDQFSVERPDGSNFTLKIRSTKLEDSAMYFCASKRGTSYNEQFFGPGTRLTVL.